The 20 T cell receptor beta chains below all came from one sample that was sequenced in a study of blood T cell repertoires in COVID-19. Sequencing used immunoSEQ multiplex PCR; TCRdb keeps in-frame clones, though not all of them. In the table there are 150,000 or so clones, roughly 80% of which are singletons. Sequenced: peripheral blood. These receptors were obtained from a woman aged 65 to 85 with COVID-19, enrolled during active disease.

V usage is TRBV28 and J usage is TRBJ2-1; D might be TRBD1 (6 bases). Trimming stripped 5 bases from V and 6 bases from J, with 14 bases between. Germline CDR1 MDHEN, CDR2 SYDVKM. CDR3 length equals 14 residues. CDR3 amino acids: CASSPEGRGNEQFF. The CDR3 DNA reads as TGTGCCAGCAGTCCCGAGGGCAGGGGCAATGAGCAGTTCTTC.

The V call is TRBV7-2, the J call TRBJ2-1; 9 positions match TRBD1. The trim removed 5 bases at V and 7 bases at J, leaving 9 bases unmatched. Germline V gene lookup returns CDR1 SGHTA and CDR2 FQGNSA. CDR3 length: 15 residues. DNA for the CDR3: TGTGCCAGCAGCGGACGACAGGGGGGGCCTAATGAGCAGTTCTTC. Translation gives CASSGRQGGPNEQFF.

The CDR3 DNA reads TGCGCCAGCAGCCAAGGGGAGCTGTTTGTGACACAAAAGGTCTATGGCTACACCTTC. It is translated as CASSQGELFVTQKVYGYTF. The rearrangement uses TRBV4-1 and TRBJ1-2; D not resolved. Germline V gene lookup returns CDR1 MGHRA and CDR2 YSYEKL. V was cut by 1 base and J by 4 bases, with 25 bases left in between. CDR3 length: 19 amino acids.

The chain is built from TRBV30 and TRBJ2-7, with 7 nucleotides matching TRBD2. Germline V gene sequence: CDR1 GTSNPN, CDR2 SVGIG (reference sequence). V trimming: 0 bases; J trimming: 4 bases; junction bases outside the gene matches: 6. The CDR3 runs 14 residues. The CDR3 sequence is CAWSVAREGYEQYF. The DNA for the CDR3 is TGTGCCTGGAGTGTAGCCAGGGAGGGTTACGAGCAGTACTTC.

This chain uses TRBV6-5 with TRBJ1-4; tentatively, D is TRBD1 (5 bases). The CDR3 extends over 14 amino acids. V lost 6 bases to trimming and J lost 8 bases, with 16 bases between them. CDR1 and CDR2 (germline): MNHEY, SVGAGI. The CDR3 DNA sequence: TGTGCCAGCAGACTGCAGGGAGGAGGGGAAAAACTGTTTTTT. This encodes CASRLQGGGEKLFF.

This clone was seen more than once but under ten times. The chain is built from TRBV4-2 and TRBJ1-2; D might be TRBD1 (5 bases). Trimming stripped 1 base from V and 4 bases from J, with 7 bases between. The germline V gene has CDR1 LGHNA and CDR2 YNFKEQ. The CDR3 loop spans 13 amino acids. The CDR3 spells CASSQGQSYGYTF. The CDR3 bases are TGTGCCAGCAGCCAAGGACAGAGCTATGGCTACACCTTC.

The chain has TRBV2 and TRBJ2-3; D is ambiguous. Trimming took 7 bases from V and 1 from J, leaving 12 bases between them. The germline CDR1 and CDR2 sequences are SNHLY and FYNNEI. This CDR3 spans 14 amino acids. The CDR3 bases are TGTGCCAGCAATCTCCGGCAGGGCACAGATACGCAGTATTTT. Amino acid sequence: CASNLRQGTDTQYF.

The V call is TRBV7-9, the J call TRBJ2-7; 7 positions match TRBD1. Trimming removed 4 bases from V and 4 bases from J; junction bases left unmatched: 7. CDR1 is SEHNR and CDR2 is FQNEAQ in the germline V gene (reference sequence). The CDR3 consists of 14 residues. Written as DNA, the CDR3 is TGTGCCAGCAGCTACCCGGACAGGAAATACGAGCAGTACTTC. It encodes CASSYPDRKYEQYF.

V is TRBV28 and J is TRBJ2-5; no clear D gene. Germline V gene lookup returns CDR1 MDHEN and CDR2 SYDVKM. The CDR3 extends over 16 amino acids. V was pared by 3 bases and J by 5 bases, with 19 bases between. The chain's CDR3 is CASSLLEVASLETQYF. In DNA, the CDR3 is TGTGCCAGCAGTTTGCTCGAGGTGGCCTCTCTGGAGACCCAGTACTTC.

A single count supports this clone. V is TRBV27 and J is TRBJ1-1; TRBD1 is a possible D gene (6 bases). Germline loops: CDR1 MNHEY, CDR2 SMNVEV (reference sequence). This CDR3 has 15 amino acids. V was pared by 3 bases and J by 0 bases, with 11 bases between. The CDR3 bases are TGTGCCAGCAGTTTTACAGGGTATATGAACACTGAAGCTTTCTTT. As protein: CASSFTGYMNTEAFF.

As DNA, the CDR3 is TGCAGCGTGACAGGACAGATCCAAGAGACCCAGTACTTC. The encoded protein is CSVTGQIQETQYF. J is TRBJ2-5 and V is TRBV29-1, with D tentatively TRBD1 (6 bases). V was clipped by 6 bases and J by 1 base, with 12 bases between them. Germline V lookup: CDR1 SQVTM, CDR2 ANQGSEA. CDR3 length: 13 amino acids.

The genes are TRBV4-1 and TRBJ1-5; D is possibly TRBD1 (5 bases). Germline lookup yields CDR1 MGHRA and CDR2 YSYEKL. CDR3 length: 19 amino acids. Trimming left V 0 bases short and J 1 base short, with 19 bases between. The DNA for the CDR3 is TGCGCCAGCAGCCAAGAGATGGGGTCAGGGTTCGTGAGCAATCAGCCCCAGCATTTT. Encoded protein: CASSQEMGSGFVSNQPQHF.

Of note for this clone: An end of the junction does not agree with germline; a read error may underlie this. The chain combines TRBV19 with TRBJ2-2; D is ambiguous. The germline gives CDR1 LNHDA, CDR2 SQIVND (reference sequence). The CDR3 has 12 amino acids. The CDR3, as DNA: TGTGCCAGTAATCTGAACATCGGGGAGCTGTTTTTT. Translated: CASNLNIGELFF.

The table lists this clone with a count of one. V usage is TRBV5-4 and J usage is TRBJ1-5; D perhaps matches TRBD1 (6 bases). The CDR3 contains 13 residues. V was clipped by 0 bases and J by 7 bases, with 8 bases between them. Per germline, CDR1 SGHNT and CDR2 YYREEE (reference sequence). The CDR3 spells CASSLGDTQPQHF. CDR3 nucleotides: TGTGCCAGCAGCTTGGGGGACACACAGCCCCAGCATTTT.

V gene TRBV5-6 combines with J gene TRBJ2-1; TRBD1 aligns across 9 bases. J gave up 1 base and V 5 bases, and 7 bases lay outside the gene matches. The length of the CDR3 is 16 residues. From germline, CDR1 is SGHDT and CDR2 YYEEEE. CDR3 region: CASSYLTGGSYNEQFF. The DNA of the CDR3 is TGTGCCAGCAGTTACTTGACAGGGGGTTCCTACAATGAGCAGTTCTTC.

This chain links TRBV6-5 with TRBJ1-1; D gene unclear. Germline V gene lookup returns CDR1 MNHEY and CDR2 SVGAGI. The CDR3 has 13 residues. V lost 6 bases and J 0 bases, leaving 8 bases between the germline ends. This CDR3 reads CASRVYMNTEAFF. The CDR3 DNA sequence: TGTGCCAGCAGGGTATACATGAACACTGAAGCTTTCTTT.

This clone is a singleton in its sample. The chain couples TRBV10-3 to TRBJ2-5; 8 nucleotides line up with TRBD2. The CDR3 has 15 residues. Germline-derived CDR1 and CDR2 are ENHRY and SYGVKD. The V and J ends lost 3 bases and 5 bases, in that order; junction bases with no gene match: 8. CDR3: CAISDSGGHGETQYF. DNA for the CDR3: TGTGCCATCAGTGACAGCGGGGGACACGGGGAGACCCAGTACTTC.

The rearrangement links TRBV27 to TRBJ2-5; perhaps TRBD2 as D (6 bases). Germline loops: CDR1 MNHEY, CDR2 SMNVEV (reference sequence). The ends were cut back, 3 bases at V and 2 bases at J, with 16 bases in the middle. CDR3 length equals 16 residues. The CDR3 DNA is TGTGCCAGCAGTTTGTTGGGGCGGGGCGGGCAAGAGACCCAGTACTTC. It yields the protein CASSLLGRGGQETQYF.

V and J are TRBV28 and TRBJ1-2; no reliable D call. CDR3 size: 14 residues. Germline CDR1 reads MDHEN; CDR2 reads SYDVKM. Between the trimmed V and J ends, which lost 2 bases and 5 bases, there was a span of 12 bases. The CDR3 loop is CASSLTRQEYGYTF. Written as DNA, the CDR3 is TGTGCCAGCAGTTTAACCCGACAAGAGTATGGCTACACCTTC.

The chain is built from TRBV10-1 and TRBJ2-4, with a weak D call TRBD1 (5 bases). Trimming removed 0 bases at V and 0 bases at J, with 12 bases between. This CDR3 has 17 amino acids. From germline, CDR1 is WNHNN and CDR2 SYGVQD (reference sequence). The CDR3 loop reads CASSESETVLAKNIQYF. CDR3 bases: TGCGCCAGCAGTGAGTCTGAGACAGTATTAGCCAAAAACATTCAGTACTTC.